Below, 8 T cell receptor beta chains from the same sample are listed, as sequenced in a study of CD8+ T cells in alopecia areata. Isolated RNA was reverse transcribed into cDNA used as the sequencing template. Profiled with immunoSEQ multiplex PCR; TCRdb holds only in-frame clones, not every one. The sample includes around 69,000 clones, about three fifths of them seen just once. This specimen consisted of CD8+ T cells sorted from blood, obtained at week 0. These receptors were collected from a human donor with alopecia areata.

V is TRBV29-1 and J is TRBJ2-7; 7 bases align to TRBD1. The J segment lost 4 bases and the V segment lost 7 bases, leaving 4 bases of the junction unmatched. The length of the CDR3 is 11 residues. Germline loops: CDR1 SQVTM, CDR2 ANQGSEA. The DNA of the CDR3 is TGCAGCGGCTACAGGGGATACGAGCAGTACTTC. This translates into CSGYRGYEQYF.

This clone was seen more than once but under ten times. V usage is TRBV28 and J usage is TRBJ2-5; 11 bases agree with TRBD2. The CDR3 has 14 residues. The V and J ends lost 5 bases and 4 bases, in that order; junction bases with no gene match: 3. Germline V gene sequence: CDR1 MDHEN, CDR2 SYDVKM. In DNA, the CDR3 is TGTGCCAGCAGTCCAGGACTAGCGGGAGAGACCCAGTACTTC. Protein sequence: CASSPGLAGETQYF. Full variable domain (remainder filled in from reference TRBV28 and TRBJ2-5): DVKVTQSSRYLVKRTGEKVFLECVQDMDHENMFWYRQDPGLGLRLIYFSYDVKMKEKGDIPEGYSVSREKKERFSLILESASTNQTSMYLCASSPGLAGETQYFGPGTRLLVL.

This clone was detected only once. This same CDR3 is encoded by further DNA sequences in the sample. The CDR3, as DNA: TGTGCCAGCAGCCTCGGCGGTGTCACTGAAGCTTTCTTT. This codes for CASSLGGVTEAFF. This rearrangement joins TRBV27 to TRBJ1-1; D is unclear. Trimming removed 6 bases at V and 4 bases at J, with 12 bases between. The CDR3 totals 13 residues. Germline values: CDR1 MNHEY, CDR2 SMNVEV (reference sequence).

This chain links TRBV29-1 with TRBJ2-1, with 14 bases fitting TRBD2. The CDR3 runs 14 residues. Trimming cost V 3 bases and J 7 bases; bases outside gene matches: 2. Germline CDR1 is SQVTM and CDR2 is ANQGSEA. The chain's CDR3 is CSVDRTSGRNEQFF. The CDR3, as DNA: TGCAGCGTTGACCGGACTAGCGGGAGGAATGAGCAGTTCTTC.

This chain joins TRBV29-1 and TRBJ1-2, with D maybe TRBD1 (6 bases). The V end lost 5 bases, the J end lost 8 bases, and 18 bases lay between the germline ends. The CDR3 length is 13 residues. Germline assignment: CDR1 SQVTM and CDR2 ANQGSEA. In DNA form, the CDR3 reads TGCAGCGTTTCCCTCCCGCAGGGGCAAGGCTACACCTTC. It yields the protein CSVSLPQGQGYTF.

The genes are TRBV30 and TRBJ2-1; 11 nucleotides align to TRBD2. The J segment lost 7 bases and the V segment lost 5 bases, leaving 10 bases of the junction unmatched. The CDR3 is 15 amino acids. Germline V gene lookup returns CDR1 GTSNPN and CDR2 SVGIG (reference sequence). The CDR3: CAWDASGTSGNEQFF. The CDR3 bases are TGTGCCTGGGACGCATCCGGGACTAGCGGAAATGAGCAGTTCTTC.

This clone was seen ten or more times. The chain is built from TRBV15 and TRBJ2-7; 9 nucleotides align to TRBD1. The CDR3 is 16 amino acids. CDR1 LNHNV and CDR2 YYDKDF come from the germline V gene (reference sequence). Trimming cost V 3 bases and J 6 bases; bases outside gene matches: 12. The CDR3 bases are TGTGCCACCAGCAGGGACCCCGGGACAGGGTCTTCCGAGCAGTACTTC. Translation gives CATSRDPGTGSSEQYF.

This clone appeared a few times. The chain recombines TRBV29-1 with TRBJ1-2; possibly TRBD1 for D (6 bases). CDR1 and CDR2 (germline): SQVTM, ANQGSEA. The CDR3 sequence is 14 residues long. The V and J ends lost 2 bases and 0 bases respectively, with 10 bases between them. CDR3 in amino acids: CSVELDRANYGYTF. The CDR3 bases are TGCAGCGTTGAATTGGACAGAGCTAACTATGGCTACACCTTC.